This T cell receptor (beta chain) was recorded in a study of T cell repertoires in cytomegalovirus infection (dated by TCRdb to about 2019). At the level of the whole study: Because public TCR beta signatures pointed to carriage of CMV infection together with the matching HLA type, the HLA type of each donor mattered for the analysis.

CDR3 length: 16 amino acids, cysteine to phenylalanine. Just the 48-base CDR3 DNA is kept, in frame starting at base 1. V is pared back by 1 base and J by 6 bases, with 17 bases lying between the germline termini. CDR1 and CDR2, per the germline V gene, are SGHTA and FQGNSA. Sequenced on an Illumina HiSeq 1500. TCRdb applied fastp at Q25 and MiXCR to the public reads, then kept only in-frame beta chains. When rows share a CDR3 protein, they turn into one entry using the most common DNA and genes. Across this sample there are about 260,000 distinct CDR3 sequences, with approximately 13% seen only once. The biggest ten clones account for about 8.7% of the sample. What the authors observed across the whole study: In the ex vivo response, HLA-C-restricted CMV-specific TCR beta clonotypes were dominant, and in two of eight donors the single most frequent clonotype came from this HLA-C-restricted group. In both this cohort and an independent cohort of a few hundred donors, the cumulative frequency of public TCR beta family members distinguished carriers of CMV infection plus the relevant HLA type.

This clonotype was detected many times. Its antigen is unknown. Base qualities are not at hand, and no much larger clone is one base apart. This TCR was sampled from a human donor in good health (CMV status not recorded). Some clones in this sample may be carry-over from other donors' samples. Input material: PBMCs. This chain is built from TRBV7-2 and TRBJ2-3; TRBD2 is a possible D gene, resting on 6 matching bases. The CDR3 amino acid sequence is: CASSLGGSGEADTQYF. The DNA reads as follows: TGTGCCAGCAGCTTAGGGGGATCGGGAGAGGCTGATACGCAGTATTTT.